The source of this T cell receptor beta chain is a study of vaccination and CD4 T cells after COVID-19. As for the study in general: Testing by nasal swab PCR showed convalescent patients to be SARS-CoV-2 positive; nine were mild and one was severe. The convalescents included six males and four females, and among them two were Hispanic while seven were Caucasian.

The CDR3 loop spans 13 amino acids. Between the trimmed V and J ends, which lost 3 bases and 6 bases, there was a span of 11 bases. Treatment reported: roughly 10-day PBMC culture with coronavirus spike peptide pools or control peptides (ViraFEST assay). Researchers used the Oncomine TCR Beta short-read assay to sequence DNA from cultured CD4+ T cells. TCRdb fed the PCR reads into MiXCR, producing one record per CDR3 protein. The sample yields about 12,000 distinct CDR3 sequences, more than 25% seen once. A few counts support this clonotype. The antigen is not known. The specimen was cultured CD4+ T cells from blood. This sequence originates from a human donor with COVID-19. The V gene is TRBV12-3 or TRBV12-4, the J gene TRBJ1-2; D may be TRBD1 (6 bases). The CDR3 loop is CASSLMGADGYTF. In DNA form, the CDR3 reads TGTGCCAGCAGTTTGATGGGGGCTGATGGCTACACCTTC.